This T cell receptor (beta chain) emerged from a study of blood T cell repertoires in COVID-19. Overall study: Samples of COVID-19 (acute and convalescent) were obtained from the United States, Italy and Spain. Sources were T cells, B-cell-depleted T cells, or PBMCs; the material itself was cDNA or gDNA.

In the original workflow: Reference gene primers were amplified, and this amplification served to estimate nucleated cell counts. Data came from immunoSEQ multiplex PCR; TCRdb stores just in-frame clones and leaves some out. V and J calls and clone size are given by that table; D and trimming were obtained from the DNA. The profile covers roughly 38,000 clones, with approximately 89% appearing a single time and roughly 2% taken by the ten largest. Germline V gene lookup returns CDR1 LGHNA and CDR2 YNFKEQ. Trimming cost V 0 bases and J 8 bases; bases outside gene matches: 6. This CDR3 has 16 amino acids.

The chain has TRBV4-2 and TRBJ1-6; 8 nucleotides line up with TRBD1. The source material was peripheral blood. The source of this sequence is a man aged 50 to 60 with active COVID-19. The DNA of the CDR3 is TGTGCCAGCAGCCAAGAAGCAGGGGGCACGTATTCACCCCTCCACTTT. Translation gives CASSQEAGGTYSPLHF.